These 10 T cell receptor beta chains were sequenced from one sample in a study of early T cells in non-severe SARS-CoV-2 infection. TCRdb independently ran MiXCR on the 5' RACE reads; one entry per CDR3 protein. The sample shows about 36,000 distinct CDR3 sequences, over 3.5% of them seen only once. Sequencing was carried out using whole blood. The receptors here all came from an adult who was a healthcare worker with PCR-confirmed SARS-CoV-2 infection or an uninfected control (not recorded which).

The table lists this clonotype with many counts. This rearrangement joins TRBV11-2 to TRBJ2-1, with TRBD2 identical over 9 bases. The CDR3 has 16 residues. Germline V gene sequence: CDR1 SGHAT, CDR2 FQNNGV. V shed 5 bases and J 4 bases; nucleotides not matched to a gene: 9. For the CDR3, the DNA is TGTGCCAGCAGCACCGCGGGACTAGCAAGTTACAATGAGCAGTTCTTC. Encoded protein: CASSTAGLASYNEQFF.

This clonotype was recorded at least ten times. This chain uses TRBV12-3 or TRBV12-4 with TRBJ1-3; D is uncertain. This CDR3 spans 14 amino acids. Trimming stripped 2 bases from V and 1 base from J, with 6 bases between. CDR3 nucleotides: TGTGCCAGCAGTTTAAATTTGTCTGGAAACACCATATATTTT. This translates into CASSLNLSGNTIYF.

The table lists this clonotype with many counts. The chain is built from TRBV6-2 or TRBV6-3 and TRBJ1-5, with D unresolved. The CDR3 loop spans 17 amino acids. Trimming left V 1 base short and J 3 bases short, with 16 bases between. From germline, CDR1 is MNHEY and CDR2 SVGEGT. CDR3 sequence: CASSYLYSPGNNQPQHF. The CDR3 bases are TGTGCCAGCAGTTACTTATATTCCCCAGGCAACAATCAGCCCCAGCATTTT.

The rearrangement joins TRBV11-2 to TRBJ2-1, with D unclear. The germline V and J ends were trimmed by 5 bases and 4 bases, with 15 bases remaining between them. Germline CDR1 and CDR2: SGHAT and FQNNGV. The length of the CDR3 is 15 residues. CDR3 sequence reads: CASSLMATLYNEQFF. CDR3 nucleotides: TGTGCCAGCAGCCTCATGGCTACCCTATACAATGAGCAGTTCTTC.

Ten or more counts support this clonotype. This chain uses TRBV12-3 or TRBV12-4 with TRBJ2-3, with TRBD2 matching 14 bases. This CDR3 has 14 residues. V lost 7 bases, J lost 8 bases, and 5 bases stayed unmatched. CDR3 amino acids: CASKTSGRAGTQYF. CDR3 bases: TGTGCCAGCAAGACTAGCGGGAGGGCCGGTACGCAGTATTTT.

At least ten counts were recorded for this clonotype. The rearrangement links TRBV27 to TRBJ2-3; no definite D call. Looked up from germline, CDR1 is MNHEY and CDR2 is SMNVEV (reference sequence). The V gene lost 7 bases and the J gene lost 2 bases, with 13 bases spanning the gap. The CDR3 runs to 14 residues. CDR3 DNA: TGTGCCAGCAAAGTTCGACCAGACACAGATACGCAGTATTTT. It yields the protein CASKVRPDTDTQYF.

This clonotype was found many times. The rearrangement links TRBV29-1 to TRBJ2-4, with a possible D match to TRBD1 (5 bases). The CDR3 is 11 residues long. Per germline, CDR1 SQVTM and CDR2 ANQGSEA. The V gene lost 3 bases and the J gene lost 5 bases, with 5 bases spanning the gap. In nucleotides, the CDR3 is TGCAGCGTTGACAGGGAAAACATTCAGTACTTC. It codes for CSVDRENIQYF.

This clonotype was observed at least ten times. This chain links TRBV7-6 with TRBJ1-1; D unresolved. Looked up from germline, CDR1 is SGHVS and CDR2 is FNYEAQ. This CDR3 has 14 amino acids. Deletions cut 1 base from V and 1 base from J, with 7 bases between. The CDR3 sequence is CASSLEDSNTEAFF. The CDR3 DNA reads TGTGCCAGCAGCTTAGAGGATTCGAACACTGAAGCTTTCTTT. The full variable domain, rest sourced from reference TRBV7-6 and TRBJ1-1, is GAGVSQSPRYKVTKRGQDVALRCDPISGHVSLYWYRQALGQGPEFLTYFNYEAQQDKSGLPNDRFSAERPEGSISTLTIQRTEQRDSAMYRCASSLEDSNTEAFFGQGTRLTVV.

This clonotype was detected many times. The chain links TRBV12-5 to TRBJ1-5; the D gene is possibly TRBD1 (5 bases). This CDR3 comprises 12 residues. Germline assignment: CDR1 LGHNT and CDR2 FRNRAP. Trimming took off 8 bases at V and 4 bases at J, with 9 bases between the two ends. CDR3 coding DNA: TGTGCTAGTACCCAGGGAAATCAGCCCCAGCATTTT. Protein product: CASTQGNQPQHF.

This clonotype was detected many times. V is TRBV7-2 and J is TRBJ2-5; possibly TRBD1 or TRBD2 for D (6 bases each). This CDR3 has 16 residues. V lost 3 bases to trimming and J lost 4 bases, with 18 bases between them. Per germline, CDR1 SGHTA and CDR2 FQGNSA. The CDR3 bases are TGTGCCAGCAGCTTTTTTGGGGGGCGCAGAGGAGAGACCCAGTACTTC. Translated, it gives CASSFFGGRRGETQYF.